The rows below give T cell receptor beta chains drawn from one sample of a study of cytomegalovirus exposure and HLA in healthy donors. Clones were read by immunoSEQ multiplex PCR, and TCRdb kept only the in-frame ones, dropping some. The table records 150,000 to 200,000 clones, around 88% of them present only once. Sequencing was performed on PBMCs. The receptors come from a woman in her twenties or thirties in good health and CMV-seronegative. CDR3s include the opening cysteine and the closing phenylalanine or tryptophan. D genes are given only for firm matches. Rows may omit the clone size; those that give it use once, few, many or a size class.

d_gene	abundance	j_gene	v_gene	CDR3aa	CDR3nt
NA	NA	TRBJ1-2	TRBV6-5	CASGREYGYTF	TGTGCCAGCGGTCGGGAATATGGCTACACCTTC
NA	NA	TRBJ2-5	TRBV4-1	CASSLVQSETQYF	TGCGCCAGCAGCCTCGTACAGTCAGAGACCCAGTACTTC
TRBD1	once	TRBJ1-6	TRBV5-6	CASRLGTGENSPLHF	TGTGCCAGCAGACTGGGGACAGGGGAGAATTCACCCCTCCACTTT
NA	NA	TRBJ2-7	TRBV5-1	CASSTSGGPSYEQYF	TGCGCCAGCAGCACCAGCGGAGGGCCGTCCTACGAGCAGTACTTC
NA	NA	TRBJ1-5	TRBV2	CASSDGRVGGQPQHF	TGTGCCAGCAGTGATGGGAGGGTCGGTGGTCAGCCCCAGCATTTT
TRBD1	NA	TRBJ2-5	TRBV9	CASSGQGMGTQYF	TGTGCCAGCAGCGGACAGGGGATGGGGACCCAGTACTTC
NA	NA	TRBJ1-2	TRBV6-5	CASSYGDRGGYTF	TGTGCCAGCAGTTACGGGGATAGGGGCGGCTACACCTTC
TRBD2	few	TRBJ2-1	TRBV19	CASTPGRATEQFF	TGTGCCAGTACCCCAGGGAGGGCTACCGAGCAGTTCTTC
TRBD1	few	TRBJ1-1	TRBV10-3	CAISTNRGKNTEAFF	TGTGCCATCAGTACAAACAGGGGGAAAAACACTGAAGCTTTCTTT
NA	NA	TRBJ1-1	TRBV5-8	CASSLVSRAFF	TGTGCCAGCAGCTTGGTGAGTCGAGCTTTCTTT
TRBD1	NA	TRBJ1-1	TRBV7-9	CASSLEGARTEAFF	TGTGCCAGCAGCTTAGAGGGGGCACGCACTGAAGCTTTCTTT
TRBD1	once	TRBJ2-2	TRBV5-1	CASSLGQGAPTGELFF	TGCGCCAGCAGTCTGGGACAGGGGGCGCCGACCGGGGAGCTGTTTTTT
NA	NA	TRBJ1-2	TRBV19	CASSSISQQNYTF	TGTGCCAGTAGTTCCATATCGCAACAGAACTACACCTTC
NA	NA	TRBJ2-7	TRBV29-1	CSALIPGQEGNYEQYF	TGCAGCGCGCTCATTCCCGGGCAGGAGGGAAACTACGAGCAGTACTTC
NA	few	TRBJ2-4	TRBV7-2	CASSPEPRVKGDIQYF	TGTGCCAGCAGTCCCGAACCTCGGGTAAAAGGGGACATTCAGTACTTC
NA	NA	TRBJ1-2	TRBV29-1	CSVDSGRNGYTF	TGCAGCGTTGATTCGGGGAGGAATGGCTACACCTTC
NA	NA	TRBJ2-1	TRBV4-3	CASSQDYRDPYNEQFF	TGCGCCAGCAGCCAAGACTACAGGGACCCCTACAATGAGCAGTTCTTC